The T cell receptor (beta chain) under discussion was sequenced for a study of cytomegalovirus exposure and HLA in healthy donors. Background on the study: When fewer than 400 donors were genotyped, about 86% of them were found to fall in the Caucasian-associated ancestry cluster. Study-wide results and caveats: CMV serostatus was the only recorded immune exposure for donors. Analysis performed later found 16,951 TCR beta sequences associated with HLA alleles at 0.05 false discovery rate. Sequencing probably produced one cluster of sequence variants that were highly shared.

PCR amplification relied on 60 Vbeta primers (plus 13 Jbeta primers). TCRdb keeps only in-frame clones here, not all; method: immunoSEQ multiplex PCR. In the table there are around 39,000 clones, approximately 75% of which are singletons. This CDR3 is built from 17 residues. Germline loops: CDR1 SGHTA, CDR2 FQGNSA. V lost 0 bases and J 3 bases, leaving 18 bases between the germline ends. Turning to this clone: Antigen unknown.

The receptor was isolated from a man younger than 40 in good health and CMV-seronegative. Sequenced: PBMCs. V and J are TRBV7-2 and TRBJ2-7; a weak D match, TRBD2 (6 bases). The DNA for the CDR3 is TGTGCCAGCAGCTTAGCGGCGATTGGGGGGTCCGGCTACGAGCAGTACTTC. Protein sequence: CASSLAAIGGSGYEQYF.